Presented here are 30 T cell receptor beta chains from one specimen sequenced in a study of blood T cell repertoires in COVID-19. Using immunoSEQ multiplex PCR, the repertoire was profiled, and TCRdb retains in-frame clones only, with some absent. Of roughly 140,000 clones listed, roughly 85% are singletons. Sequencing was performed on peripheral blood. These TCRs come from a woman aged 60-75 years with COVID-19, enrolled during active disease.

The CDR3 DNA is TGCGCCAGCAGCTTGAACAGCGGGCCGTACAATGAGCAGTTCTTC. As protein: CASSLNSGPYNEQFF. V and J are TRBV5-1 and TRBJ2-1; possible D gene TRBD2, 6 bases. This CDR3 comprises 15 residues. Trimming stripped 1 base from V and 4 bases from J, with 12 bases between. Germline V gives CDR1 SGHRS, CDR2 YFSETQ.

The V call is TRBV6-2 or TRBV6-3, the J call TRBJ1-1; a weak D match, TRBD1 (5 bases). V shed 4 bases and J shed 11 bases, with 14 bases lying between them. CDR1 is MNHEY and CDR2 is SVGEGT in the germline V gene. This CDR3 region has 12 residues. The CDR3 DNA follows: TGTGCCAGCAGTTCCTCAGGCGGGGCTGCTTTCTTT. This gives the protein CASSSSGGAAFF.

The rearrangement uses TRBV10-3 and TRBJ2-7; no clear D. The germline V gene encodes CDR1 ENHRY and CDR2 SYGVKD. The CDR3 totals 13 residues. The germline V and J ends were trimmed by 0 bases and 2 bases, with 5 bases remaining between them. The CDR3 here is CAISESRTYEQYF. The CDR3 DNA is TGTGCCATCAGTGAGTCGAGAACCTACGAGCAGTACTTC.

This clone was picked up a small number of times. CDR3 in DNA: TGTGCCAGCAGCGCGACAGGGCGGTCCTACGAGCAGTACTTC. Its translation is CASSATGRSYEQYF. This chain joins TRBV11-3 and TRBJ2-7; 7 bases are shared with TRBD1. CDR1 is SGHNT, CDR2 YENEEA, per germline. V shed 5 bases and J 1 base; nucleotides not matched to a gene: 5. The CDR3 loop spans 14 amino acids.

The gene calls are TRBV5-1 and TRBJ1-5; TRBD1 aligns across 8 bases. After removal of 4 bases from V and 5 bases from J, the junction contained 2 bases not matched to a gene. The length of the CDR3 is 13 residues. Germline V gene data show CDR1 as SGHRS and CDR2 as YFSETQ. Here the CDR3 reads CASSPDRDQPQHF. CDR3 DNA sequence: TGCGCCAGCAGCCCGGACAGGGATCAGCCCCAGCATTTT.

The chain recombines TRBV6-5 with TRBJ1-2; no clear D. This CDR3 has 12 amino acids. V lost 11 bases and J 2 bases, leaving 12 bases between the germline ends. Per the germline V gene, CDR1 is MNHEY and CDR2 is SVGAGI. The CDR3, as DNA: TGTGCCGTCTTAGGCGGCAACTATGGCTACACCTTC. Its protein is CAVLGGNYGYTF.

The chain couples TRBV11-2 to TRBJ2-1; D remains unclear. This CDR3 has 15 amino acids. Trimming left V 4 bases short and J 4 bases short, with 14 bases between. Germline CDR1 is SGHAT and CDR2 is FQNNGV. This CDR3 is CASSSKTGGYNEQFF. In nucleotides, the CDR3 is TGTGCCAGCAGCTCCAAAACTGGCGGATACAATGAGCAGTTCTTC.

The chain employs TRBV14 and TRBJ2-1, with TRBD2 as a possible D gene (6 bases). CDR3 size: 15 residues. The germline V gene encodes CDR1 SGHDN and CDR2 FVKESK. Trimming pared 0 bases from V and 9 bases from J, leaving 15 bases between. CDR3 sequence reads: CASSQDSGTPFEQFF. CDR3 sequence (DNA): TGTGCCAGCAGCCAAGATTCGGGGACTCCGTTTGAGCAGTTCTTC.

V gene TRBV7-2 combines with J gene TRBJ2-3, with 7 positions matching TRBD1. The CDR3 extends over 14 amino acids. J lost 5 bases, V lost 1 base, and 3 bases had no gene match. Germline V gene lookup returns CDR1 SGHTA and CDR2 FQGNSA. The CDR3 spells CASSLGAGGDTQYF. DNA for the CDR3: TGTGCCAGCAGCTTAGGAGCAGGGGGAGATACGCAGTATTTT.

The CDR3, as DNA: TGCGCCAGCAGCTTGGCCGGCACAGATACGCAGTATTTT. As protein: CASSLAGTDTQYF. The V call is TRBV5-1, the J call TRBJ2-3; D remains unclear. The CDR3 spans 13 residues. Germline-derived CDR1 and CDR2 are SGHRS and YFSETQ. V was pared by 0 bases and J by 1 base, with 3 bases between.

The chain is built from TRBV30 and TRBJ2-1; 8 bases map to TRBD2. CDR1 GTSNPN and CDR2 SVGIG come from the germline V gene (reference sequence). The trim removed 3 bases at V and 8 bases at J, leaving 9 bases unmatched. There are 14 residues in the CDR3. CDR3 coding DNA: TGTGCCTGGAGAAGTGCGGGGGGCAGGGATGAGCAGTTCTTC. Protein: CAWRSAGGRDEQFF.

V usage is TRBV14 and J usage is TRBJ2-7; D is perhaps TRBD1 (6 bases). CDR3 length: 14 amino acids. Germline CDR1 and CDR2: SGHDN and FVKESK. Trimming removed 4 bases at V and 1 base at J, with 11 bases between. CDR3 sequence reads: CASSLRQGSYEQYF. CDR3 DNA: TGTGCCAGCAGCCTCAGGCAGGGGTCCTACGAGCAGTACTTC.

In its sample, this clone was seen a few times. The CDR3 sequence: CASSEQTGGNNNEQFF. The CDR3 coding sequence is TGTGCCAGCAGTGAACAGACAGGGGGCAACAACAATGAGCAGTTCTTC. The chain links TRBV6-1 to TRBJ2-1; 10 bases are a match to TRBD1. The V and J ends lost 2 bases and 5 bases, in that order; junction bases with no gene match: 6. This CDR3 is built from 16 residues. Germline values: CDR1 MNHNS, CDR2 SASEGT.

V is TRBV14 and J is TRBJ1-2, with D tentatively TRBD1 (5 bases). This CDR3 has 12 residues. V was cut by 8 bases and J by 4 bases, with 11 bases left in between. Germline loops: CDR1 SGHDN, CDR2 FVKESK. The CDR3 DNA follows: TGTGCCAGCTCCTCGGGGGGCTATGGCTACACCTTC. The encoded protein is CASSSGGYGYTF.

This sequence joins TRBV4-2 and TRBJ2-3; 8 bases are a match to TRBD2. The trim removed 1 base at V and 2 bases at J, leaving 11 bases unmatched. The CDR3 is 18 residues long. Germline CDR1 and CDR2: LGHNA and YNFKEQ. CDR3 in amino acids: CASSQVVGGAGDTDTQYF. The DNA of the CDR3 is TGTGCCAGCAGCCAAGTGGTCGGGGGAGCGGGGGACACAGATACGCAGTATTTT.

The chain has TRBV4-2 and TRBJ1-4; D might be TRBD1 (5 bases). Germline values: CDR1 LGHNA, CDR2 YNFKEQ. The CDR3 length is 19 residues. The V end was cut by 0 bases, the J end by 0 bases, with 17 bases between. The CDR3 region is CASSQDLGGAIATNEKLFF. The CDR3 nucleotides are TGTGCCAGCAGCCAAGATTTAGGCGGGGCCATCGCAACTAATGAAAAACTGTTTTTT.

This chain joins TRBV27 and TRBJ2-3, with D unresolved. Germline CDR1 and CDR2: MNHEY and SMNVEV (reference sequence). The CDR3 length is 13 residues. V lost 1 base and J 6 bases, leaving 8 bases between the germline ends. CDR3 sequence reads: CASSLLSVDTQYF. DNA for the CDR3: TGTGCCAGCAGTTTATTATCTGTTGATACGCAGTATTTT.

The chain has TRBV18 and TRBJ1-2; 12 bases align to TRBD1. The CDR3 has 14 residues. Trimming at V came to 5 bases and at J to 8 bases, leaving 6 bases not matched to a gene. The germline V gene has CDR1 KGHSH and CDR2 LQKENI. CDR3 region: CASSTGTGGEGYTF. For the CDR3, the DNA is TGTGCCAGCTCAACCGGGACAGGGGGCGAGGGCTACACCTTC. The whole variable domain, remainder taken from reference TRBV18 and TRBJ1-2, is NAGVMQNPRHLVRRRGQEARLRCSPMKGHSHVYWYRQLPEEGLKFMVYLQKENIIDESGMPKERFSAEFPKEGPSILRIQQVVRGDSAAYFCASSTGTGGEGYTFGSGTRLTVV.

This chain links TRBV2 with TRBJ1-2, with unresolved D. V gave up 6 bases and J gave up 2 bases, with 10 bases separating them. The CDR3 has 13 amino acids. Germline-derived CDR1 and CDR2 are SNHLY and FYNNEI. The CDR3 reads CASRPSLNYGYTF. CDR3 nucleotides: TGTGCCAGCAGGCCTAGTTTAAACTATGGCTACACCTTC.

The rearrangement joins TRBV6-2 or TRBV6-3 to TRBJ2-7; D is possibly TRBD2 (5 bases). The CDR3 is 17 amino acids. The germline V and J ends were trimmed by 6 bases and 0 bases, with 21 bases remaining between them. The germline CDR1 and CDR2 sequences are MNHEY and SVGEGT. CDR3 protein: CASSLPSGRGTSYEQYF. For the CDR3, the DNA is TGTGCCAGCAGCCTACCCTCCGGACGGGGAACCTCCTACGAGCAGTACTTC.

The chain is built from TRBV7-8 and TRBJ1-2; 7 nucleotides match TRBD1. This CDR3 has 13 residues. CDR1 is SGHVS and CDR2 is FQNEAQ in the germline V gene. The V gene end was trimmed by 5 bases and the J gene end by 6 bases; junction bases not matched to a gene: 6. CDR3: CASSHRQGNGYTF. CDR3 coding DNA: TGTGCCAGCAGCCACAGACAGGGTAATGGCTACACCTTC. Full variable domain (rest looked up from reference TRBV7-8 and TRBJ1-2): GAGVSQSPRYKVAKRGQDVALRCDPISGHVSLFWYQQALGQGPEFLTYFQNEAQLDKSGLPSDRFFAERPEGSVSTLKIQRTQQEDSAVYLCASSHRQGNGYTFGSGTRLTVV.

This clone was counted only a few times. The rearrangement joins TRBV4-3 to TRBJ2-5; 9 nucleotides match TRBD2. Germline V gives CDR1 LGHNA, CDR2 YSLEER. The CDR3 length is 15 residues. The V gene end was trimmed by 0 bases and the J gene end by 1 base; junction bases not matched to a gene: 0. The CDR3 region has the DNA TGCGCCAGCAGCCAAGAGCGGGGGGGCCAAGAGACCCAGTACTTC. Residues: CASSQERGGQETQYF.

For the CDR3, the DNA is TGTGCCAGCAGCAAAGAACCGCGGGGATCTAGTCATTACAATGAGCAGTTCTTC. This encodes CASSKEPRGSSHYNEQFF. The chain recombines TRBV21-1 with TRBJ2-1; the DNA was not used to check the table's D call, TRBD2. TRBV21-1 is deemed a pseudogene. This CDR3 spans 18 amino acids.

The chain couples TRBV7-2 to TRBJ2-5; 12 positions match TRBD2. The J segment lost 1 base and the V segment lost 1 base, leaving 4 bases of the junction unmatched. There are 17 residues in the CDR3. Germline V CDR1 and CDR2: SGHTA, FQGNSA. This CDR3 reads CASSLGTSGEFQETQYF. In DNA form, the CDR3 reads TGTGCCAGCAGCTTAGGGACTAGCGGGGAGTTCCAAGAGACCCAGTACTTC. The full variable domain, completed using reference TRBV7-2 and TRBJ2-5, is GAGVSQSPSNKVTEKGKDVELRCDPISGHTALYWYRQSLGQGLEFLIYFQGNSAPDKSGLPSDRFSAERTGGSVSTLTIQRTQQEDSAVYLCASSLGTSGEFQETQYFGPGTRLLVL.

This clone was recorded many times. The rearrangement joins TRBV9 to TRBJ2-7, with a tentative D call TRBD2 (5 bases). In germline, CDR1 is SGDLS, CDR2 YYNGEE. This CDR3 region has 12 residues. The V gene lost 1 base and the J gene lost 6 bases, with 8 bases spanning the gap. CDR3 DNA: TGTGCCAGCAGCGTAACGGGAAGCGAGCAGTACTTC. Residues: CASSVTGSEQYF.

The CDR3 DNA reads as TGTGCCAGTAGTATGGGGGGGCAAAGCTACGAGCAGTACTTC. It specifies CASSMGGQSYEQYF. The chain has TRBV19 and TRBJ2-7, with D perhaps matching TRBD2 (7 bases). Germline V gene sequence: CDR1 LNHDA, CDR2 SQIVND (reference sequence). The CDR3 length is 14 residues. Trimming took off 3 bases at V and 3 bases at J, with 12 bases between the two ends.

V is TRBV19 and J is TRBJ1-5; 9 bases align to TRBD1. Germline V gene sequence: CDR1 LNHDA, CDR2 SQIVND (reference sequence). This CDR3 has 15 residues. J was trimmed by 6 bases and V by 5 bases; bases with no gene match: 8. The CDR3 sequence is CASSSTQGAAQPQHF. The DNA for the CDR3 is TGTGCCAGTAGTTCGACACAGGGGGCGGCTCAGCCCCAGCATTTT.

J is TRBJ2-3 and V is TRBV20-1, with 7 bases that match TRBD2. This CDR3 is built from 17 residues. The germline gives CDR1 DFQATT, CDR2 SNEGSKA (reference sequence). With 3 bases clipped from V and 0 bases from J, the junction kept 12 bases outside the gene matches. The CDR3: CSASGTTASTSTDTQYF. The CDR3 DNA reads as TGCAGTGCTAGTGGGACTACCGCCTCGACTAGCACAGATACGCAGTATTTT.

This chain uses TRBV3-1 (or the pseudogene TRBV3-2) with TRBJ2-2; D gene ambiguous. The CDR3 runs 15 residues. Germline CDR1 and CDR2: LGHDT and YNNKEL (reference sequence). V was shortened by 0 bases and J by 6 bases, with 11 bases between the two germline ends. The CDR3 bases are TGTGCCAGCAGCCAAGATCTAGGTAAAGCCGGGGAGCTGTTTTTT. It codes for CASSQDLGKAGELFF.

This clone was observed a handful of times. This chain uses TRBV5-3 with TRBJ2-3; D gene uncertain. TRBV5-3 is treated as an ORF (open reading frame) with a function not yet certain. The germline V and J ends were trimmed by 0 bases and 5 bases, with 4 bases remaining between them. This CDR3 has 12 residues. CDR3 protein: CARSLVEDTQYF. DNA for the CDR3: TGTGCCAGAAGCTTGGTAGAAGATACGCAGTATTTT.